The source of this T cell receptor (beta chain) is a study of blood T cell repertoires in COVID-19. Across the whole study: Sample material is recorded as cDNA or gDNA derived from T cells, B-cell-depleted T cells, or PBMCs.

This CDR3 is built from 16 residues. Deletions cut 2 bases from V and 1 base from J, with 14 bases between. Germline CDR1 is KGHSH and CDR2 is LQKENI. Repertoires were generated with immunoSEQ multiplex PCR, while TCRdb's copy carries only in-frame clones and drops some. Among more than 250,000 clones, about 90% were seen once, and the ten largest hold less than 2%. All enrollees were about 18 to 89 years old and from 20 to 25 US areas. Cohorts were based on clinical histories the participants reported. This receptor was identified in a woman aged 18-35 years with acute COVID-19. The chain carries TRBV18 and TRBJ1-1; no firm D call. The material sequenced was PBMCs or T cells enriched from blood (not recorded which). Here the CDR3 DNA reads TGTGCCAGCTCACCAGAAGATCGGCGGTGGAACACTGAAGCTTTCTTT. It is translated as CASSPEDRRWNTEAFF.